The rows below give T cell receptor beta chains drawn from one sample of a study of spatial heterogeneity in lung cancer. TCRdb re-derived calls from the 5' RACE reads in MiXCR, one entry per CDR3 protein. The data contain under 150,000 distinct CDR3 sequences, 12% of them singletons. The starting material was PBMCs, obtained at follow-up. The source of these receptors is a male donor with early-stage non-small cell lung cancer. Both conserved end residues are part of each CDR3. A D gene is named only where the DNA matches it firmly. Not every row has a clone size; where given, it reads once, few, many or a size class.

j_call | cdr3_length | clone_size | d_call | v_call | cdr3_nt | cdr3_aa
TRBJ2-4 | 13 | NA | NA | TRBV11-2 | TGTGCCAGCACGGGAATAGCCAAAAACATTCAGTACTTC | CASTGIAKNIQYF
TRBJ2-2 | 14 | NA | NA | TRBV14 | TGTGCCAGCAGCAGACAGCTTGGAATCGGGGAGCTGTTTTTT | CASSRQLGIGELFF
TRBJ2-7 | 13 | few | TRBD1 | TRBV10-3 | TGTGCCATCGAAGGACAGGGGGCGCGGGAGCAGTACTTC | CAIEGQGAREQYF
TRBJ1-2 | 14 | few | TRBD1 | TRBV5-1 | TGCGCCAGCAGCCCTAGCGGGACAGTCGAAGGCTACACCTTC | CASSPSGTVEGYTF
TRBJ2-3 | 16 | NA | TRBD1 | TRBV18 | TGTGCCAGCTCACGGCCGGGACAGGGGAAAACAGATACGCAGTATTTT | CASSRPGQGKTDTQYF
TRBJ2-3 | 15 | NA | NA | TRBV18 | TGTGCCAGCTCACGACCGGGGGTCAGCACAGATACGCAGTATTTT | CASSRPGVSTDTQYF
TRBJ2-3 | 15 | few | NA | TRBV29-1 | TGCAGCGCCATCAAGGAAGTTGCCCCCGTAGATACGCAGTATTTT | CSAIKEVAPVDTQYF
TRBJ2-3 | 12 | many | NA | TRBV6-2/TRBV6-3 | TGTGCCAGCAGTTTGGCCACAGATACGCAGTATTTT | CASSLATDTQYF
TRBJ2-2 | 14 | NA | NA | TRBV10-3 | TGTGCCATCAGTCTCGACGGGCCTAGTGGGGAGCTGTTTTTT | CAISLDGPSGELFF
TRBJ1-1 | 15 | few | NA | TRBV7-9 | TGTGCCAGCAGCTTAACGGGGGGCAAGAACACTGAAGCTTTCTTT | CASSLTGGKNTEAFF
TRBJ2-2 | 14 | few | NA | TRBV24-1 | TGTGCCACCAGTCGGACCGGGTCCACCGGGGAGCTGTTTTTT | CATSRTGSTGELFF
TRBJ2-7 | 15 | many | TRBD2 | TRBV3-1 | TGTGCCAGCAGCCGGACTAGCGGGGGCCCCTACGAGCAGTACTTC | CASSRTSGGPYEQYF
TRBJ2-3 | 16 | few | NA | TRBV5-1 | TGCGCCAGCAGCCGACAAGAGGAGATACTCACAGATACGCAGTATTTT | CASSRQEEILTDTQYF
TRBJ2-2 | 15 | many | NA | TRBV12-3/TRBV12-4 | TGTGCCAGCAGTCTTGGGGACGCTCCTATCGGGGAGCTGTTTTTT | CASSLGDAPIGELFF
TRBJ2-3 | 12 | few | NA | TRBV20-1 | TGCAGTGCTAGGAGGGGGACAGATACGCAGTATTTT | CSARRGTDTQYF
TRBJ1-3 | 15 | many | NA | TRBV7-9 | TGTGCCAGCAGCTTAGTAGCAGGGACTGGAAACACCATATATTTT | CASSLVAGTGNTIYF
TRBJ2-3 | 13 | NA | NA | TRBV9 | TGTGCCAGCAGCGTAGCCGGCACAGATACGCAGTATTTT | CASSVAGTDTQYF
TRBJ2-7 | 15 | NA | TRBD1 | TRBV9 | TGTGCCAGCAGCGTAGAGGGGACAGGCTCCTACGAGCAGTACTTC | CASSVEGTGSYEQYF
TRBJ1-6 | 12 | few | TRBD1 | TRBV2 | TGTGCCAGGGGACAGTTCGATTCACCCCTCCACTTT | CARGQFDSPLHF
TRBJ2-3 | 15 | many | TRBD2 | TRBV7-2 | TGTGCCAGCAGCTCTATCGGGGGGGGCGCAGATACGCAGTATTTT | CASSSIGGGADTQYF
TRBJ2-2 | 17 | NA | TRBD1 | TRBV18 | TGTGCCAGCTCACCAGGGACAGGGGCCACGAACACCGGGGAGCTGTTTTTT | CASSPGTGATNTGELFF
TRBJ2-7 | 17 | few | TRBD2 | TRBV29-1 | TGCAGCGTTGATAGGGGATCAAGCGGGGGGATGTCCTACGAGCAGTACTTC | CSVDRGSSGGMSYEQYF
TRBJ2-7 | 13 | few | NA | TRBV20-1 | TGCAGTGCTAGACGGACAGTAGTAAACGAGCAGTACTTC | CSARRTVVNEQYF
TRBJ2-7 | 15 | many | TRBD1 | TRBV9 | TGTGCCAGCAGCGCCGGGACAGTAAGCTCCTACGAGCAGTACTTC | CASSAGTVSSYEQYF
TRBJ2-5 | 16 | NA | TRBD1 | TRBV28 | TGTGCCAGCAGTTTAGTGGGACAGCAGGGACAAGAGACCCAGTACTTC | CASSLVGQQGQETQYF
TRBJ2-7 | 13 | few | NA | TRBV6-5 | TGTGCCAGCAGTTACGAAGGGGCCTACGAGCAGTACTTC | CASSYEGAYEQYF
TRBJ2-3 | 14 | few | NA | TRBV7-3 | TGTGCCAGCAGCGTGGACTCCCGATCCGATACGCAGTATTTT | CASSVDSRSDTQYF
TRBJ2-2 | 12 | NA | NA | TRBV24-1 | TGTGCCACCTCGGAGTTCACCGGGGAGCTGTTTTTT | CATSEFTGELFF
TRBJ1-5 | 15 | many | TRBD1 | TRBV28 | TGTGCCAGCACCTCGAGGACAGGGGGCAATCAGCCCCAGCATTTT | CASTSRTGGNQPQHF
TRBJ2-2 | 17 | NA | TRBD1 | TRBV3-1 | TGTGCCAGCAGCCAAATACGGACAGGAGCGAACACCGGGGAGCTGTTTTTT | CASSQIRTGANTGELFF
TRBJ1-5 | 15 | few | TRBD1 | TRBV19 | TGTGCCAGTAGTACCGGACAGGCCGCGGGGCAGCCCCAGCATTTT | CASSTGQAAGQPQHF
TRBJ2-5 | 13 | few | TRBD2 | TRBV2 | TGTGCCAGCAAAGGGCCCGGACTAGCGGGGGGGCAGTTC | CASKGPGLAGGQF
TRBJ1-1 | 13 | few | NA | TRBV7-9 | TGTGCCACTTCGGTAGGGATGAACACTGAAGCTTTCTTT | CATSVGMNTEAFF
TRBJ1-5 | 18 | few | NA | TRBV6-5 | TGTGCCAGCAGTTCCTCGAGGAAGGCATTCAAAAGCAATCAGCCCCAGCATTTT | CASSSSRKAFKSNQPQHF
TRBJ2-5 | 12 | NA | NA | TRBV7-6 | TGTGCCAGCAGGGGCATAGAAGAGACCCAGTACTTC | CASRGIEETQYF
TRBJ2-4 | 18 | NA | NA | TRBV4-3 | TGCGCCAGCAGCCAAGATCAAGGGGGACGGGTAACCAAAAACATTCAGTACTTC | CASSQDQGGRVTKNIQYF
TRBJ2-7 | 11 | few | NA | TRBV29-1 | TGCAGCGTTGTGGTTAGCGTTAGGCAGTACTTC | CSVVVSVRQYF